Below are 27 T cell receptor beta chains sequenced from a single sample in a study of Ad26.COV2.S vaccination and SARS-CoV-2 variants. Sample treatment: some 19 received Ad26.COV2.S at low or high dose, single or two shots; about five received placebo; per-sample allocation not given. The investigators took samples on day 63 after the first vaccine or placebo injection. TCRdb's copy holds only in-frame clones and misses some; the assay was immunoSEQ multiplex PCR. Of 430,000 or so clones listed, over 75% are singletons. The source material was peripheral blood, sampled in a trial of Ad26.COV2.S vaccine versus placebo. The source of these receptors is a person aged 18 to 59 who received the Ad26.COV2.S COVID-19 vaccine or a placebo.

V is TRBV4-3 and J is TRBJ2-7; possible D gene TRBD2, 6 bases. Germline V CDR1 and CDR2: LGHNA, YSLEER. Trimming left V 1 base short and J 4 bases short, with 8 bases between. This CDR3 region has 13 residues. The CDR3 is CASSQGGGYEQYF. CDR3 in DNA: TGCGCCAGCAGCCAAGGGGGAGGTTACGAGCAGTACTTC.

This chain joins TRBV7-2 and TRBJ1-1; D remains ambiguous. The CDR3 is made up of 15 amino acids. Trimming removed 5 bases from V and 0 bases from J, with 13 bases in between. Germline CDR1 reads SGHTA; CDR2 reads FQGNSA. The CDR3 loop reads CASSPAHSMNTEAFF. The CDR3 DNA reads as TGTGCCAGCAGCCCGGCACACAGCATGAACACTGAAGCTTTCTTT.

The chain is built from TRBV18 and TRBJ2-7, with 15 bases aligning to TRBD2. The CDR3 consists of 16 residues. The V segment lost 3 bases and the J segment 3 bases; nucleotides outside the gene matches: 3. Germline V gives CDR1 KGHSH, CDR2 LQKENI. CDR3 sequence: CASSPPGLAGGYEQYF. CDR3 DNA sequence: TGTGCCAGCTCACCTCCGGGACTAGCGGGAGGCTACGAGCAGTACTTC.

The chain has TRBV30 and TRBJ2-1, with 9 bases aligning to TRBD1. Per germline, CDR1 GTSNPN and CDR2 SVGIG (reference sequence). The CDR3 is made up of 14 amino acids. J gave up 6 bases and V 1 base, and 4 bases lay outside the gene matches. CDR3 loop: CAWSEWTGANEQFF. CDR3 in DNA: TGTGCCTGGAGTGAGTGGACAGGGGCCAATGAGCAGTTCTTC.

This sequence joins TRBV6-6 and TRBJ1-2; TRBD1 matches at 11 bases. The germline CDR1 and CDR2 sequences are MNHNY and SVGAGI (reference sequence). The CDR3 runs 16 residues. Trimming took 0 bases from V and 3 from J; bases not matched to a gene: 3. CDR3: CASSYSGQGDHYGYTF. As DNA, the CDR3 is TGTGCCAGCAGTTACTCGGGACAGGGGGATCACTATGGCTACACCTTC.

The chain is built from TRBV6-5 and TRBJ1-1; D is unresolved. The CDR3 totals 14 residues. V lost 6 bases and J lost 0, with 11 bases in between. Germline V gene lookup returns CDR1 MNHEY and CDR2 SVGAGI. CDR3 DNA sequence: TGTGCCAGCAGCGAGGGTTTTGTGAACACTGAAGCTTTCTTT. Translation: CASSEGFVNTEAFF.

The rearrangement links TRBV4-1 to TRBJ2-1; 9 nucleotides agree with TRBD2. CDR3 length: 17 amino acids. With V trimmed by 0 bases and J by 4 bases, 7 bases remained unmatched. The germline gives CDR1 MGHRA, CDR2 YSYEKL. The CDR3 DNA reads TGCGCCAGCAGCCAAGATCTGCTAGCGGGACGGTACAATGAGCAGTTCTTC. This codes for CASSQDLLAGRYNEQFF.

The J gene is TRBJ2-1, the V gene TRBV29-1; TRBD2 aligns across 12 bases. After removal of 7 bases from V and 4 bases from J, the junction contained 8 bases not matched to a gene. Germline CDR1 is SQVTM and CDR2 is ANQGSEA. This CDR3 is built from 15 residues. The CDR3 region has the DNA TGCAGCGCCGCCCCCGGGACTAGCGGGTACAATGAGCAGTTCTTC. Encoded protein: CSAAPGTSGYNEQFF.

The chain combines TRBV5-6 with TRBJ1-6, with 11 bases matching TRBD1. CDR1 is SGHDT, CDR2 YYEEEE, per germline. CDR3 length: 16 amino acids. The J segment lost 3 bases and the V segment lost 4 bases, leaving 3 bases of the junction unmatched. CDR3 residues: CASSGGTGGYNSPLHF. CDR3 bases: TGTGCCAGCAGCGGAGGGACAGGGGGCTATAATTCACCCCTCCACTTT.

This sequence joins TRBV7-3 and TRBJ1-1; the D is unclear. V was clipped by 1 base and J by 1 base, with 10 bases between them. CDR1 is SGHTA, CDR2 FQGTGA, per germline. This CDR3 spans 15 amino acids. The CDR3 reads CASSLIPGSNTEAFF. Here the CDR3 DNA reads TGTGCCAGCAGCTTAATTCCCGGGTCGAACACTGAAGCTTTCTTT.

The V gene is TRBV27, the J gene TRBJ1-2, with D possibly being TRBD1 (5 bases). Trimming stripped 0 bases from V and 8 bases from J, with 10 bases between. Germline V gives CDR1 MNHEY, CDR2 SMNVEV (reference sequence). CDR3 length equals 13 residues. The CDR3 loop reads CASSLSGAKGYTF. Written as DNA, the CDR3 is TGTGCCAGCAGTTTATCAGGGGCGAAAGGCTACACCTTC.

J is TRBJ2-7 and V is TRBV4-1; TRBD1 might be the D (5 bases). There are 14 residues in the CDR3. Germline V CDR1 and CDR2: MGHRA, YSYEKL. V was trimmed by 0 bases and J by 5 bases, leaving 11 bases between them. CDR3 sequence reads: CASSQEVQADEQYF. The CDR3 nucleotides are TGCGCCAGCAGCCAAGAGGTACAGGCGGACGAGCAGTACTTC.

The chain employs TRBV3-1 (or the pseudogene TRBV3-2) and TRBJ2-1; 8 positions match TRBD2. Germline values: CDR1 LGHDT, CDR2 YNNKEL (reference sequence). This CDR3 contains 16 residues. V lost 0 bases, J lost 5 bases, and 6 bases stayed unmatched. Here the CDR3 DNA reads TGTGCCAGCAGCCAAGATTTCAAGCGGGAGAACAATGAGCAGTTCTTC. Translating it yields CASSQDFKRENNEQFF.

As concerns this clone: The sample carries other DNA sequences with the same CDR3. The DNA of the CDR3 is TGCAGTGCTAGAGATAACTACGAGCAGTACTTC. Translating gives CSARDNYEQYF. The chain has TRBV20-1 and TRBJ2-7; no definite D call. V was pared by 0 bases and J by 3 bases, with 3 bases between. The V gene's germline CDR1 is DFQATT and CDR2 SNEGSKA (reference sequence). There are 11 residues in the CDR3.

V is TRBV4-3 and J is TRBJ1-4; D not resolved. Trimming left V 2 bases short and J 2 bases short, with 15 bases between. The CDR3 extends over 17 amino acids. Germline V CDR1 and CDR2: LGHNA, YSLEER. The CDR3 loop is CASSQMGFLGTNEKLFF. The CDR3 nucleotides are TGCGCCAGCAGCCAAATGGGCTTTCTCGGGACTAATGAAAAACTGTTTTTT.

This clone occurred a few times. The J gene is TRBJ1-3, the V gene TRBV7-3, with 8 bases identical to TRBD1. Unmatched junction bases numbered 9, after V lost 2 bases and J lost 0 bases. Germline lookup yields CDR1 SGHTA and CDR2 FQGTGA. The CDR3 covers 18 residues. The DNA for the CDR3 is TGTGCCAGCAGCTTATCGGGACAGGACCTTAACTCTGGAAACACCATATATTTT. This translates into CASSLSGQDLNSGNTIYF.

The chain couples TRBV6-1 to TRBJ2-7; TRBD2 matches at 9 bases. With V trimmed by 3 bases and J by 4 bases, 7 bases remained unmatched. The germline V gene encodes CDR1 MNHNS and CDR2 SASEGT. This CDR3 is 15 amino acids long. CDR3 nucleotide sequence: TGTGCCAGCAGTGACCGGCGGGAGGGTAGTTACGAGCAGTACTTC. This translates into CASSDRREGSYEQYF.

The CDR3 reads CASSGAPTTGIDEQYF. Here the CDR3 DNA reads TGTGCCAGTAGCGGGGCCCCAACTACAGGGATCGACGAGCAGTACTTC. The chain is built from TRBV19 and TRBJ2-7; TRBD1 is a possible D gene (6 bases). The germline CDR1 and CDR2 sequences are LNHDA and SQIVND (reference sequence). CDR3 size: 16 residues. V was pared by 6 bases and J by 5 bases, with 23 bases between.

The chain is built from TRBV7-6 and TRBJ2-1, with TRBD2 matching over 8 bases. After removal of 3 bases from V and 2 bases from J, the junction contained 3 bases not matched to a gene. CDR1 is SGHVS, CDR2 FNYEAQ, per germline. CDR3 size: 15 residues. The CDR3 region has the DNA TGTGCCAGCAGCTTCATAGCGGGACCCTACAATGAGCAGTTCTTC. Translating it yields CASSFIAGPYNEQFF. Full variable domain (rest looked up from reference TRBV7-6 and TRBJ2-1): GAGVSQSPRYKVTKRGQDVALRCDPISGHVSLYWYRQALGQGPEFLTYFNYEAQQDKSGLPNDRFSAERPEGSISTLTIQRTEQRDSAMYRCASSFIAGPYNEQFFGPGTRLTVL.

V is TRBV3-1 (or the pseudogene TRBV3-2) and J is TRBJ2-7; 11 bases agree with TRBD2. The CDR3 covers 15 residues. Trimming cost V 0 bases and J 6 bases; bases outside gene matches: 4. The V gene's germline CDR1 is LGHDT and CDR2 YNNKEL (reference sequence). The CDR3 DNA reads TGTGCCAGCAGCCAAGATGGGCTAGCGGGGGGCGAGCAGTACTTC. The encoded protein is CASSQDGLAGGEQYF.

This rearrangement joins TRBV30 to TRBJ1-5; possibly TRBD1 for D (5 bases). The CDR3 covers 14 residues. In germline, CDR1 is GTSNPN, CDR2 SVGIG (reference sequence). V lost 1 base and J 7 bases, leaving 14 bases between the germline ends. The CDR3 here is CAWSGTSGGQPQHF. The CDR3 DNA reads TGTGCCTGGAGTGGGACCTCGGGGGGGCAGCCCCAGCATTTT.

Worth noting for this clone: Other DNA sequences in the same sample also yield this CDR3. The DNA of the CDR3 is TGTGCCAGCTCACCAACTGAAGAGACCCAGTACTTC. Translating it yields CASSPTEETQYF. The chain has TRBV18 and TRBJ2-5; D is undetermined. The germline CDR1 and CDR2 sequences are KGHSH and LQKENI. The CDR3 consists of 12 residues. The V and J ends lost 2 bases and 3 bases respectively, with 4 bases between them.

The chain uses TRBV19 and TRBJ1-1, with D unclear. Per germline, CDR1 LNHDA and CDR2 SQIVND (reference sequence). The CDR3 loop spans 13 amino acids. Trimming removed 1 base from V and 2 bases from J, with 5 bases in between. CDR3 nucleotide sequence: TGTGCCAGTAGTATAGTGTTCAACACTGAAGCTTTCTTT. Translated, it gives CASSIVFNTEAFF.

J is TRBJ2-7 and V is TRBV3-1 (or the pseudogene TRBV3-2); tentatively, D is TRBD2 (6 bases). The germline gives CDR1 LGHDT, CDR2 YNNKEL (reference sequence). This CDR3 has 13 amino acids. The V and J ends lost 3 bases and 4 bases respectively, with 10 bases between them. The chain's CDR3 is CASSQGLRYEQYF. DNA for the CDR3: TGTGCCAGCAGCCAGGGACTTCGTTACGAGCAGTACTTC.

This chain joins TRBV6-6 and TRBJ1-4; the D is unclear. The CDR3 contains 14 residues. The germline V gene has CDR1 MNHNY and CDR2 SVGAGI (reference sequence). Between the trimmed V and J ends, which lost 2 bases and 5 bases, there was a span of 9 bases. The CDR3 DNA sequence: TGTGCCAGCAGTTACAGGGCTGGGAATGAAAAACTGTTTTTT. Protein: CASSYRAGNEKLFF.

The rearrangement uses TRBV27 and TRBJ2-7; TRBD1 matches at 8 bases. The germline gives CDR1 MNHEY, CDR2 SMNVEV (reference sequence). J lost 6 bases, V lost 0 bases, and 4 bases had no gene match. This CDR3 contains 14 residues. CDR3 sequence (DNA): TGTGCCAGCAGTTTATCCAACGACAGGGGCGAGCAGTACTTC. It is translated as CASSLSNDRGEQYF.

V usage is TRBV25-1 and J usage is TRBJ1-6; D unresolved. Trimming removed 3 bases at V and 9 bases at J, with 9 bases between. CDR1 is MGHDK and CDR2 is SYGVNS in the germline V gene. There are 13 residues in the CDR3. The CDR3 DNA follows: TGTGCCAGCAGTGACAGGCTTCGTTCACCCCTCCACTTT. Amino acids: CASSDRLRSPLHF.